The rows below give T cell receptor beta chains drawn from one sample of a study of blood T cell repertoires in COVID-19. The data were produced by immunoSEQ multiplex PCR, yet TCRdb's version contains in-frame clones alone and is incomplete. Of approximately 200,000 clones in the sample, approximately 81% are singletons; the top ten hold around 5.5%. Sequencing input: peripheral blood. The origin of the receptors is an older woman who had recovered from COVID-19. Each CDR3 is given with its conserved first and last residue. D genes are given only for firm matches. Only part of the rows carry a size: once, few, many, or a class if the clone is expanded.

d_call	v_call	clone_size	j_call	cdr3_nt	cdr3_aa
NA	TRBV7-8	NA	TRBJ1-6	TGTGCCAGCAGCCTCAGGGCCAATTCACCCCTCCACTTT	CASSLRANSPLHF
NA	TRBV3-1/TRBV3-2	NA	TRBJ2-3	TGTGCCAGCAGCCAAAGAGCTAGCACAGATACGCAGTATTTT	CASSQRASTDTQYF
NA	TRBV27	NA	TRBJ1-2	TGTGCCAGCAGTCCCACAAGAAACTATGGCTACACCTTC	CASSPTRNYGYTF
NA	TRBV27	NA	TRBJ2-3	TGTGCCAGCAGTCTCCTATCCTTGGGGGGGGCGGGGGAGAGCACAGATACGCAGTATTTT	CASSLLSLGGAGESTDTQYF
NA	TRBV6-1	few	TRBJ2-7	TGTGCCAGCAGTGACAGGGGAGTCAGTAGAGACGAGCAGTACTTC	CASSDRGVSRDEQYF
TRBD2	TRBV3-1/TRBV3-2	NA	TRBJ2-3	TGTGCCAGCAGCCCTCGGGGGGGCGATACGCAGTATTTT	CASSPRGGDTQYF
NA	TRBV5-1	once	TRBJ2-1	TGCGCCAGCAGCTTGCAACTGGGAGGCAATGAGCAGTTCTTC	CASSLQLGGNEQFF
TRBD1	TRBV5-1	few	TRBJ2-2	TGCGCCAGCGGGACAGGGGGCCTCGGGGAGCTGTTTTTT	CASGTGGLGELFF
TRBD1	TRBV7-2	NA	TRBJ1-2	TGTGCCAGCAGCCGGGACAGCTATGGCTACACCTTC	CASSRDSYGYTF
TRBD1	TRBV5-6	NA	TRBJ2-7	TGTGCCAGCAGCTTGAAGGGACAGGGAAACTACGAGCAGTACTTC	CASSLKGQGNYEQYF
NA	TRBV2	few	TRBJ2-4	TGTGCCAGCAATCCTCAGGGAGCCAAAAACATTCAGTACTTC	CASNPQGAKNIQYF
TRBD2	TRBV6-2/TRBV6-3	NA	TRBJ2-1	TGTGCCAGCAGTTACTCTGAGGGACTAGCGCCCTACAATGAGCAGTTCTTC	CASSYSEGLAPYNEQFF
TRBD2	TRBV4-3	once	TRBJ2-5	TGCGCCAGCAGCCAAGATCTGCCCAGCGGGGGTCGCATGACCCAGTACTTC	CASSQDLPSGGRMTQYF
TRBD2	TRBV9	NA	TRBJ2-7	TGTGCCAGCAGCGGGACTAGCGGGGACTCCTACGAGCAGTACTTC	CASSGTSGDSYEQYF
NA	TRBV5-1	NA	TRBJ2-7	TGCGCCAGCAGCTTCGGACAGACCTACGAGCAGTACTTC	CASSFGQTYEQYF
NA	TRBV6-5	few	TRBJ2-7	TGTGCCAGCAGTCCCGGATGGAGCTCCTACGAGCAGTACTTC	CASSPGWSSYEQYF
TRBD2	TRBV6-1	NA	TRBJ2-1	TGTGCCAGCAGTGACGGGACTAGCGGGACGGGCTACAATGAGCAGTTCTTC	CASSDGTSGTGYNEQFF
NA	TRBV3-1/TRBV3-2	NA	TRBJ1-2	TGTGCCAGCAGCGGGGGAGAGTTGGCAGGGGCCTATGGCTACACCTTC	CASSGGELAGAYGYTF
NA	TRBV7-6	NA	TRBJ1-2	TGTGCCAGCAGCTTGTCGACGGGGCAGGGAGGCGGCTACACCTTC	CASSLSTGQGGGYTF
TRBD2	TRBV2	NA	TRBJ2-3	TGTGCCAGCACGTTAGCGGGAAACACAGATACGCAGTATTTT	CASTLAGNTDTQYF
NA	TRBV4-3	once	TRBJ1-5	TGCGCCAGCAGCCAAGATCCCGGGGAAAGCAATCAGCCCCAGCATTTT	CASSQDPGESNQPQHF
TRBD2	TRBV6-1	NA	TRBJ2-5	TGTGCCAGCAGTGAAGGCACTAGCGGGGGGGCCATGACCCAGTACTTC	CASSEGTSGGAMTQYF
NA	TRBV9	NA	TRBJ2-2	TGTGCCAGCAGCGTAGGACTAGGCACCGGGGAGCTGTTTTTT	CASSVGLGTGELFF
NA	TRBV1	NA	TRBJ2-7	TGCACCAGCAGCCAACTGCGGGGGGCCTCCTACGAGCAGTACTTC	CTSSQLRGASYEQYF
NA	TRBV2	NA	TRBJ1-2	TGTGCCAGCAGCCAGGACTATGGCTACACCTTC	CASSQDYGYTF
NA	TRBV3-1/TRBV3-2	NA	TRBJ2-3	TGTGCCAGCAGCCAAGAACGCAGGTCTGGCTCAGCAGATACGCAGTATTTT	CASSQERRSGSADTQYF
NA	TRBV12-3/TRBV12-4	NA	TRBJ1-2	TGTGCCAGCAGCAATACACCCTATGGCTACACCTTC	CASSNTPYGYTF
TRBD1	TRBV5-4	NA	TRBJ2-5	TGTGCCAGCAGCTCTCCGGACAGGGGTGAGACCCAGTACTTC	CASSSPDRGETQYF
NA	TRBV12-3/TRBV12-4	NA	TRBJ1-6	TGTGCCAGCGCTGGCGGGGGGCATTCACCCCTCCACTTT	CASAGGGHSPLHF
NA	TRBV4-2	NA	TRBJ2-5	TGTGCCAGCAGCCAAGATACCGTGCTAGCGCAAGAGACCCAGTACTTC	CASSQDTVLAQETQYF
NA	TRBV6-2/TRBV6-3	once	TRBJ2-1	TGTGCCAGCAGCCGATCGGCAGGGGCGAAATACAATGAGCAGTTCTTC	CASSRSAGAKYNEQFF
TRBD2	TRBV5-1	NA	TRBJ2-5	TGCGCCAGCAGCCCGGGGGGTGGACTGAACGGTGAGACCCAGTACTTC	CASSPGGGLNGETQYF
NA	TRBV9	NA	TRBJ2-2	TGTGCCAGCAGCGTAGGCGGCGGGGAGCTGTTTTTT	CASSVGGGELFF
TRBD1	TRBV5-6	NA	TRBJ1-1	TGTGCCAGCAGCGCGACAGGGTTTGAAGCTTTCTTT	CASSATGFEAFF
TRBD2	TRBV5-6	NA	TRBJ2-7	TGTGCCAGCAGTGGCGGGACTAGCTCCTACGAGCAGTACTTC	CASSGGTSSYEQYF
NA	TRBV4-1	NA	TRBJ2-3	TGCGCCAGCAGCCAAGGTAGAGGACAGTTCACAGATACGCAGTATTTT	CASSQGRGQFTDTQYF
TRBD2	TRBV6-1	NA	TRBJ2-7	TGTGCCAGCAGTAGTCCTAGCGGGGGCGTTGGGGAGCAGTACTTC	CASSSPSGGVGEQYF
NA	TRBV7-9	NA	TRBJ1-5	TGTGCCAGCAGCTTAGATTCGTGGGGAGATACAGCGGGCAATCAGCCCCAGCATTTT	CASSLDSWGDTAGNQPQHF
TRBD2	TRBV5-1	few	TRBJ2-1	TGCGCCAGCAGCTCCTTCGCGGGGGGTGACAATGAGCAGTTCTTC	CASSSFAGGDNEQFF
TRBD1	TRBV18	NA	TRBJ2-5	TGTGCCAGCTCACCACCAGGGGGCCCCGAGACCCAGTACTTC	CASSPPGGPETQYF
NA	TRBV24-1	NA	TRBJ2-1	TGTGCCACCAGTGATTTGTCGGGGGATGAGCAGTTCTTC	CATSDLSGDEQFF
TRBD1	TRBV5-1	NA	TRBJ2-1	TGCGCCAGCAGCAAGGACAGGGGCAATGAGCAGTTCTTC	CASSKDRGNEQFF
NA	TRBV27	once	TRBJ2-7	TGTGCCAGCAGTTTATCGTGGCAGGGGTACGAGCAGTACTTC	CASSLSWQGYEQYF
NA	TRBV2	NA	TRBJ2-3	TGTGCCAGCAGGGAACAGATGAGCACAGATACGCAGTATTTT	CASREQMSTDTQYF
TRBD2	TRBV6-6	NA	TRBJ2-7	TGTGCCAGCAGTTACCACGGACGGGAGGAGGAGCAGTACTTC	CASSYHGREEEQYF
TRBD1	TRBV6-5	NA	TRBJ1-1	TGTGCCAGCAGTTATGCCGGGACAGGATGGAACACTGAAGCTTTCTTT	CASSYAGTGWNTEAFF
NA	TRBV9	NA	TRBJ2-7	TGTGCCAGCAGCGCCAACCCACAGAGCTCCTACGAGCAGTACTTC	CASSANPQSSYEQYF
NA	TRBV13	NA	TRBJ2-7	TGTGCCAGCAGCCCAACGACCGAGGTGCCACTTGGGGAGCAGTACTTC	CASSPTTEVPLGEQYF
NA	TRBV15	NA	TRBJ2-7	TGTGCCACCAGCAGAGGAGGGTTCAACCACGAGCAGTACTTC	CATSRGGFNHEQYF
NA	TRBV4-3	NA	TRBJ1-6	TGCGCCAGCAGGGCAGGCCTTTATAATTCACCCCTCCACTTT	CASRAGLYNSPLHF
NA	TRBV12-5	NA	TRBJ1-3	TGTGCTAGTGGGGGGGGACGGCCCTCTGGAAACACCATATATTTT	CASGGGRPSGNTIYF
TRBD2	TRBV5-1	NA	TRBJ2-1	TGCGCCAGCAGCCCGGGCGGGGGGGATGACAATGAGCAGTTCTTC	CASSPGGGDDNEQFF
NA	TRBV9	NA	TRBJ1-2	TGTGCCAGCAGCGTAGGGACAGATGGCTACACCTTC	CASSVGTDGYTF
TRBD1	TRBV7-9	NA	TRBJ2-5	TGTGCCAGCAGCCCATGGGGCCGAGTGGCAGGGGGCATGGAGGAGACCCAGTACTTC	CASSPWGRVAGGMEETQYF